Shown below are 22 T cell receptor beta chains from a single sample sequenced in a study of identical twins. Using its own MiXCR run on the 5' RACE reads, TCRdb lists one record per CDR3 protein. Here the sample spans 200,000 to 300,000 distinct CDR3 sequences, roughly 12% being singletons. These data are also associated with another study on yellow fever vaccine responses in identical twins.

Input material: memory (CD45RO+) T cells sorted from blood. These receptors were taken from a woman between 18 and 29 years old in good health.

The CDR3 DNA reads as TGTGCCAGCACTACCATGAGGGGCACCGGGGAGCTGTTTTTT. Encoded protein: CASTTMRGTGELFF. The chain couples TRBV6-2 or TRBV6-3 to TRBJ2-2; the D call may be TRBD1 or TRBD2 (5 bases each). The CDR3 is 14 amino acids. Germline CDR1 MNHEY, CDR2 SVGEGT. V gave up 7 bases and J gave up 4 bases, with 13 bases separating them.

This clonotype was recorded a few times. This chain's CDR3 is CASSLSSNNEQFF. For the CDR3, the DNA is TGTGCCAGCAGTTTGTCTAGCAATAATGAGCAGTTCTTC. V usage is TRBV27 and J usage is TRBJ2-1; perhaps TRBD2 as D (5 bases). Germline V gene sequence: CDR1 MNHEY, CDR2 SMNVEV (reference sequence). This CDR3 has 13 residues. V shed 3 bases and J shed 7 bases, with 10 bases lying between them.

DNA for the CDR3: TGTGCCTGGGGACAGCAAACGAATCAGCCCCAGCATTTT. The encoded protein is CAWGQQTNQPQHF. The chain employs TRBV30 and TRBJ1-5, with TRBD1 as a possible D gene (6 bases). Germline values: CDR1 GTSNPN, CDR2 SVGIG (reference sequence). This CDR3 contains 13 residues. The germline V and J ends were trimmed by 5 bases and 4 bases, with 12 bases remaining between them.

This clonotype was counted a few times. The chain combines TRBV6-1 with TRBJ2-4; perhaps TRBD1 as D (6 bases). CDR1 and CDR2 from the germline V gene are MNHNS and SASEGT. This CDR3 has 14 amino acids. Trimming left V 5 bases short and J 3 bases short, with 11 bases between. The CDR3 DNA is TGTGCCAGCAGTCATAGGGGGAGCAAAAACATTCAGTACTTC. It yields the protein CASSHRGSKNIQYF.

In the case of this clonotype: A much larger clone lies a single base off, so this may be a read error. Without the conserved terminal phenylalanine or tryptophan, this CDR3 likely stems from a read error. The V gene is TRBV20-1, the J gene TRBJ2-3; D is perhaps TRBD1 (6 bases). The V end was cut by 3 bases, the J end by 2 bases, with 15 bases between. Germline-derived CDR1 and CDR2 are DFQATT and SNEGSKA (reference sequence). This CDR3 is built from 15 residues. The CDR3 here is CSASYPQGSTDTQYS. CDR3 nucleotides: TGCAGTGCTAGTTACCCCCAGGGGTCCACAGATACGCAGTATTCT.

The chain employs TRBV10-1 and TRBJ2-2, with 11 bases lining up with TRBD2. Germline V gene lookup returns CDR1 WNHNN and CDR2 SYGVQD (reference sequence). Trimming at V came to 5 bases and at J to 1 base, leaving 9 bases not matched to a gene. CDR3 length: 18 residues. CDR3 in DNA: TGCGCCAGCAGTTCACGCCTAGGGACTAGCGGGAACACCGGGGAGCTGTTTTTT. This encodes CASSSRLGTSGNTGELFF.

In its sample, this clonotype was seen a few times. The chain combines TRBV15 with TRBJ2-3; D possibly matches TRBD1 or TRBD2 (5 bases each). The ends were cut back, 4 bases at V and 6 bases at J, with 20 bases in the middle. Germline V gene lookup returns CDR1 LNHNV and CDR2 YYDKDF (reference sequence). The CDR3 has 16 amino acids. In DNA, the CDR3 is TGTGCCACCAGCAATGCGATGGGACCAACCCCGGATACGCAGTATTTT. Translated, it gives CATSNAMGPTPDTQYF. The full variable domain, completed using reference TRBV15 and TRBJ2-3, is DAMVIQNPRYQVTQFGKPVTLSCSQTLNHNVMYWYQQKSSQAPKLLFHYYDKDFNNEADTPDNFQSRRPNTSFCFLDIRSPGLGDTAMYLCATSNAMGPTPDTQYFGPGTRLTVL.

This clonotype was detected only a few times. The chain links TRBV20-1 to TRBJ2-7; weak D call: TRBD2 (5 bases). The germline V and J ends were trimmed by 6 bases and 9 bases, with 21 bases remaining between them. Germline loops: CDR1 DFQATT, CDR2 SNEGSKA (reference sequence). The CDR3 runs to 13 residues. The CDR3 DNA reads TGCAGTGCCCTCGACCCTCTTGTTGAGGGGCAGTACTTC. Protein: CSALDPLVEGQYF.

This clonotype was seen at least ten times. The chain joins TRBV2 to TRBJ1-6; D remains unclear. Deletions cut 3 bases from V and 0 bases from J, with 6 bases between. Germline lookup yields CDR1 SNHLY and CDR2 FYNNEI. CDR3 length equals 15 residues. The CDR3 reads CASSDGSSYNSPLHF. In DNA, the CDR3 is TGTGCCAGCAGTGACGGGAGCTCCTATAATTCACCCCTCCACTTT.

This clonotype was seen at least ten times. The rearrangement links TRBV12-3 or TRBV12-4 to TRBJ2-2, with 10 positions matching TRBD1. CDR3 length: 15 amino acids. The V segment lost 6 bases and the J segment 6 bases; nucleotides outside the gene matches: 7. The CDR3 loop is CASSQGQGSPGELFF. CDR3 nucleotide sequence: TGTGCCAGCAGCCAGGGACAGGGGTCCCCCGGGGAGCTGTTTTTT.

The chain links TRBV6-2 or TRBV6-3 to TRBJ2-4, with TRBD1 as a possible D gene (6 bases). V was cut by 7 bases and J by 0 bases, with 19 bases left in between. CDR1 is MNHEY, CDR2 SVGEGT, per germline. The CDR3 consists of 17 residues. The CDR3 here is CASTPVGGILAKNIQYF. The CDR3 nucleotides are TGTGCCAGCACCCCCGTTGGGGGCATCCTAGCCAAAAACATTCAGTACTTC.

This clonotype was counted a few times. The rearrangement links TRBV20-1 to TRBJ2-3, with 9 nucleotides matching TRBD1. CDR1 is DFQATT and CDR2 is SNEGSKA in the germline V gene (reference sequence). V shed 4 bases, J shed 2 bases, and the junction held 4 bases outside the gene matches. This CDR3 comprises 14 residues. The CDR3 region is CSAKRTGVTDTQYF. The DNA for the CDR3 is TGCAGTGCTAAGAGGACAGGGGTCACAGATACGCAGTATTTT.

The chain is built from TRBV27 and TRBJ2-5; no firm D call. This CDR3 contains 18 residues. The ends were cut back, 4 bases at V and 5 bases at J, with 26 bases in the middle. Germline CDR1 and CDR2: MNHEY and SMNVEV (reference sequence). The CDR3 loop is CASSSPTTYPRAKETQYF. The CDR3 bases are TGTGCCAGCAGTTCCCCTACAACCTATCCCCGGGCGAAGGAGACCCAGTACTTC.

The V and J genes are TRBV6-5 and TRBJ2-7; 8 bases align to TRBD2. Losses at the gene ends were 0 bases for V and 7 bases for J; bases not matched to a gene: 11. The germline CDR1 and CDR2 sequences are MNHEY and SVGAGI. The CDR3 sequence is 16 residues long. This chain's CDR3 is CASSYSFSGALGEQYF. DNA of the CDR3: TGTGCCAGCAGTTACTCTTTTAGCGGGGCCCTCGGGGAGCAGTACTTC.

The chain carries TRBV23-1 and TRBJ2-6; D gene uncertain. TRBV23-1 has ORF status, its function being uncertain. V lost 8 bases and J 1 base, leaving 12 bases between the germline ends. This CDR3 has 15 amino acids. Here the CDR3 reads CASRLSPSGANVLTF. In DNA, the CDR3 is TGCGCCAGCCGTCTCAGCCCATCTGGGGCCAACGTCCTGACTTTC.

The DNA for the CDR3 is TGTGCCAGCAGTTTGTTTAGCGGGAGGTCTGGCGGGGAGCTGTTTTTT. It codes for CASSLFSGRSGGELFF. The V gene is TRBV27, the J gene TRBJ2-2, with TRBD2 identical over 10 bases. The junction had 8 bases not matched to a gene; V was cut back by 3 bases and J by 7 bases. The CDR3 is 16 residues long. Per germline, CDR1 MNHEY and CDR2 SMNVEV (reference sequence).

The chain recombines TRBV9 with TRBJ2-1; TRBD1 matches 7 bases. V dropped 4 bases and J dropped 6; count of bases not matched to a gene: 10. Germline CDR1 SGDLS, CDR2 YYNGEE. The CDR3 is 15 residues long. The CDR3 nucleotides are TGTGCCAGCAGCCCGTCAACTGGGACAGCCAATGAGCAGTTCTTC. Translated, it gives CASSPSTGTANEQFF.

The V gene is TRBV29-1, the J gene TRBJ2-3; D is unresolved. The CDR3 has 18 residues. Germline CDR1 is SQVTM and CDR2 is ANQGSEA. The germline V and J ends were trimmed by 1 base and 3 bases, with 23 bases remaining between them. The CDR3 nucleotides read TGCAGCGTTGAAGGACGGCTAGATTCAGTCTTAGTGACAGATACGCAGTATTTT. This codes for CSVEGRLDSVLVTDTQYF.

This clonotype has just a few counts. This chain links TRBV5-1 with TRBJ2-1; weak D call: TRBD2 (6 bases). V was clipped by 4 bases and J by 1 base, with 12 bases between them. CDR1 is SGHRS, CDR2 YFSETQ, per germline. The CDR3 is made up of 15 amino acids. CDR3 in amino acids: CASSEMGGSYNEQFF. In nucleotides, the CDR3 is TGCGCCAGCAGCGAAATGGGGGGTTCCTACAATGAGCAGTTCTTC.

This clonotype was seen only a few times. V is TRBV4-1 and J is TRBJ2-5; no reliable D call. The CDR3 has 16 amino acids. V lost 2 bases and J lost 4, with 17 bases in between. Germline assignment: CDR1 MGHRA and CDR2 YSYEKL. CDR3 sequence (DNA): TGCGCCAGCAGCCAAAGAGATCCAGATGCACTAGAGACCCAGTACTTC. Its translation is CASSQRDPDALETQYF.

This clonotype was counted between two and nine times. The V call is TRBV2, the J call TRBJ1-3; D gene ambiguous. The germline V and J ends were trimmed by 8 bases and 1 base, with 6 bases remaining between them. The CDR3 consists of 12 residues. Per germline, CDR1 SNHLY and CDR2 FYNNEI. The CDR3 sequence: CASATSGNTIYF. CDR3 sequence (DNA): TGTGCCAGCGCCACGTCTGGAAACACCATATATTTT.

The sample holds a few counts of this clonotype. V and J are TRBV3-1 and TRBJ2-1, with TRBD2 matching over 10 bases. From germline, CDR1 is LGHDT and CDR2 YNNKEL (reference sequence). V trimming: 0 bases; J trimming: 4 bases; junction bases outside the gene matches: 6. CDR3 length equals 17 residues. CDR3: CASSQEGLAGDYNEQFF. The CDR3, as DNA: TGTGCCAGCAGCCAAGAAGGGCTAGCGGGGGATTACAATGAGCAGTTCTTC.